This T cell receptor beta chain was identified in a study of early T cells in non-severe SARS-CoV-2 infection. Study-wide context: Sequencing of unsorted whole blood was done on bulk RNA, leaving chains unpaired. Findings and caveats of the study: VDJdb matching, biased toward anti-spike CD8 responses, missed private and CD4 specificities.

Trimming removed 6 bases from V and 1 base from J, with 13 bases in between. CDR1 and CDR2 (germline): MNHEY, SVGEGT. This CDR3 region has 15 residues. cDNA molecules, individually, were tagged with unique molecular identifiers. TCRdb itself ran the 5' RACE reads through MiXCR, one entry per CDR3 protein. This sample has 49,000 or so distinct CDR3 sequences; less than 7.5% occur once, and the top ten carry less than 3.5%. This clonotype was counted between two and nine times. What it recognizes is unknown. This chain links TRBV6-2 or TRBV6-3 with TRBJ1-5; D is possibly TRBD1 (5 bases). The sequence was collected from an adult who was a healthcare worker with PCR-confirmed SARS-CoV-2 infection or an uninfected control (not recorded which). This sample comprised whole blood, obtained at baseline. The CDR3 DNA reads TGTGCCAGCAGCAATGGGGGTTGGAGCAATCAGCCCCAGCATTTT. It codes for CASSNGGWSNQPQHF.